A single sample is the source of the 29 T cell receptor beta chains below, sequenced in a study of T cell repertoires in cytomegalovirus infection. TCRdb reprocessed the reads via MiXCR and lists one record per CDR3 protein. The sample has 450,000 to 600,000 distinct CDR3 sequences, roughly 12% seen once. The specimen sequenced was PBMCs. These receptors were taken from a human donor in good health (CMV status not recorded). Some clones in this sample may be carry-over from other donors' samples.

V and J are TRBV20-1 and TRBJ2-2, with 10 nucleotides matching TRBD1. This CDR3 comprises 16 residues. V lost 2 bases, J lost 5 bases, and 8 bases stayed unmatched. Germline CDR1 is DFQATT and CDR2 is SNEGSKA (reference sequence). In DNA, the CDR3 is TGCAGTGCTAGACGGACACCGGGACAGGGGACCGGGGAGCTGTTTTTT. It is translated as CSARRTPGQGTGELFF.

Ten or more counts support this clonotype. The chain has TRBV6-5 and TRBJ2-1; 12 bases map to TRBD2. The CDR3 sequence is 15 residues long. Germline lookup yields CDR1 MNHEY and CDR2 SVGAGI. Trimming took 0 bases from V and 7 from J; bases not matched to a gene: 1. The DNA of the CDR3 is TGTGCCAGCAGTTACTCGGGACTAGCGGGTAATGAGCAGTTCTTC. Its translation is CASSYSGLAGNEQFF.

In its sample, this clonotype was seen many times. This chain links TRBV7-9 with TRBJ2-3; possible D gene TRBD2, 6 bases. Germline CDR1 reads SEHNR; CDR2 reads FQNEAQ (reference sequence). CDR3 size: 15 residues. The V end lost 4 bases, the J end lost 2 bases, and 13 bases lay between the germline ends. The CDR3 sequence is CASSSPSGPTDTQYF. DNA for the CDR3: TGTGCCAGCAGCTCCCCCAGCGGGCCCACAGATACGCAGTATTTT.

J is TRBJ2-2 and V is TRBV28; D tentatively fits TRBD1 or TRBD2 (6 bases each). Germline V gene lookup returns CDR1 MDHEN and CDR2 SYDVKM. The V and J ends lost 2 bases and 3 bases respectively, with 10 bases between them. This CDR3 has 15 amino acids. CDR3 in amino acids: CASSLPGEDTGELFF. DNA for the CDR3: TGTGCCAGCAGTTTACCAGGGGAGGACACCGGGGAGCTGTTTTTT.

This clonotype was observed many times. The chain couples TRBV28 to TRBJ2-4; TRBD2 agrees at 7 bases. Germline V gives CDR1 MDHEN, CDR2 SYDVKM. V trimming: 4 bases; J trimming: 7 bases; junction bases outside the gene matches: 13. The CDR3 totals 16 residues. CDR3 sequence reads: CASSSPARGTNNIQYF. DNA for the CDR3: TGTGCCAGCAGTTCCCCCGCTCGTGGGACTAACAACATTCAGTACTTC.

Ten or more counts support this clonotype. CDR3 sequence reads: CASSFVDEQFF. The CDR3 DNA sequence: TGTGCCAGCAGCTTTGTGGATGAGCAGTTCTTC. The chain uses TRBV7-8 and TRBJ2-1; no clear D gene. Per germline, CDR1 SGHVS and CDR2 FQNEAQ. Trimming shortened V by 3 bases and J by 8 bases, and 5 bases separated the two germline ends. The CDR3 totals 11 residues.

The gene calls are TRBV29-1 and TRBJ2-1; tentatively, D is TRBD2 (6 bases). Trimming stripped 4 bases from V and 8 bases from J, with 9 bases between. Per the germline V gene, CDR1 is SQVTM and CDR2 is ANQGSEA. This CDR3 is 11 amino acids long. CDR3 sequence: CSVVREYEQFF. The CDR3, as DNA: TGCAGCGTTGTCCGGGAGTATGAGCAGTTCTTC.

This chain uses TRBV20-1 with TRBJ1-1, with D perhaps TRBD1 (5 bases). CDR3 size: 11 residues. The V and J ends lost 5 bases and 6 bases respectively, with 10 bases between them. The germline gives CDR1 DFQATT, CDR2 SNEGSKA (reference sequence). CDR3 in amino acids: CSAERGAEAFF. The CDR3 DNA reads as TGCAGTGCTGAGCGGGGGGCTGAAGCTTTCTTT.

The gene calls are TRBV19 and TRBJ2-7, with D perhaps matching TRBD2 (5 bases). The CDR3 length is 13 residues. Germline loops: CDR1 LNHDA, CDR2 SQIVND (reference sequence). V shed 2 bases and J shed 1 base, with 6 bases lying between them. As DNA, the CDR3 is TGTGCCAGTAGTATAAGGAGGTCCTACGAGCAGTACTTC. It translates to CASSIRRSYEQYF.

Notes on this clonotype: This may be a read error, as it is one base from a much larger clone. The rearrangement uses TRBV7-6 and TRBJ1-4; D is unclear. The germline gives CDR1 SGHVS, CDR2 FNYEAQ. This CDR3 comprises 12 residues. V lost 5 bases to trimming and J lost 11 bases, with 12 bases between them. CDR3 nucleotides: TGTGCCAGCAGCGACGCAGGACCGAAACTGTTTTTT. It yields the protein CASSDAGPKLFF.

There are a few counts of this clonotype. The junction departs from the called germline gene at one end, perhaps through a read error. V gene TRBV4-1 combines with J gene TRBJ2-1, with D perhaps matching TRBD1 (6 bases). This CDR3 comprises 13 residues. Germline-derived CDR1 and CDR2 are MGHRA and YSYEKL. As DNA, the CDR3 is TGCGCCAGCAGCCAAGTCTCGGCAGGGGACGTGATCTTC. Its translation: CASSQVSAGDVIF.

This clonotype was observed many times. This chain connects TRBV20-1 to TRBJ2-5, with TRBD2 matching over 13 bases. J was trimmed by 3 bases and V by 0 bases; bases with no gene match: 1. CDR1 is DFQATT and CDR2 is SNEGSKA in the germline V gene (reference sequence). The CDR3 is made up of 15 amino acids. The CDR3 reads CSARDGLAGEETQYF. The DNA for the CDR3 is TGCAGTGCTAGAGATGGACTAGCGGGGGAAGAGACCCAGTACTTC.

This clonotype was counted ten times or more. This sequence joins TRBV11-2 and TRBJ2-1, with no clear D. Germline assignment: CDR1 SGHAT and CDR2 FQNNGV. V gave up 1 base and J gave up 9 bases, with 16 bases separating them. This CDR3 is 15 amino acids long. The CDR3 reads CASSLVPRGEAEQFF. CDR3 nucleotide sequence: TGTGCCAGCAGCTTAGTTCCTCGCGGCGAGGCTGAGCAGTTCTTC. The complete variable domain, with remaining parts taken from reference TRBV11-2 and TRBJ2-1, reads EAGVAQSPRYKIIEKRQSVAFWCNPISGHATLYWYQQILGQGPKLLIQFQNNGVVDDSQLPKDRFSAERLKGVDSTLKIQPAKLEDSAVYLCASSLVPRGEAEQFFGPGTRLTVL.

This clonotype was found many times. This chain links TRBV12-3 or TRBV12-4 with TRBJ2-7; a possible D gene is TRBD1 (6 bases). The V end lost 3 bases, the J end lost 5 bases, and 11 bases lay between the germline ends. The CDR3 consists of 13 residues. The CDR3 protein is CASSFFGGDEQYF. Here the CDR3 DNA reads TGTGCCAGCAGTTTTTTTGGGGGCGACGAGCAGTACTTC.

At least ten counts were recorded for this clonotype. V and J are TRBV5-6 and TRBJ1-2; 8 bases are shared with TRBD1. Germline loops: CDR1 SGHDT, CDR2 YYEEEE. The junction had 7 bases not matched to a gene; V was cut back by 6 bases and J by 0 bases. The CDR3 length is 15 residues. This chain's CDR3 is CASTKDRGANYGYTF. CDR3 DNA: TGTGCCAGCACCAAAGACAGGGGAGCTAACTATGGCTACACCTTC.

The rearrangement joins TRBV20-1 to TRBJ2-1, with 14 nucleotides matching TRBD2. Germline CDR1 is DFQATT and CDR2 is SNEGSKA (reference sequence). J gave up 6 bases and V 3 bases, and 10 bases lay outside the gene matches. This CDR3 region has 17 residues. CDR3 region: CSARGTSGSGYFNEQFF. The CDR3 DNA reads TGCAGTGCTAGGGGGACTAGCGGGAGTGGATACTTCAATGAGCAGTTCTTC.

This clonotype was seen ten or more times. The rearrangement uses TRBV6-1 and TRBJ2-3; D is ambiguous. V was shortened by 8 bases and J by 2 bases, with 5 bases between the two germline ends. CDR3 length equals 11 residues. Germline V lookup: CDR1 MNHNS, CDR2 SASEGT. The DNA for the CDR3 is TGTGCCAGCCCTTCCACAGATACGCAGTATTTT. Its translation is CASPSTDTQYF.

This clonotype was counted only a few times. The chain recombines TRBV5-6 with TRBJ1-2; D remains unclear. The CDR3 extends over 14 amino acids. Germline assignment: CDR1 SGHDT and CDR2 YYEEEE. Deletions cut 0 bases from V and 4 bases from J, with 10 bases between. CDR3 loop: CASSLDSSGYGYTF. In nucleotides, the CDR3 is TGTGCCAGCAGCTTGGACAGCTCGGGCTATGGCTACACCTTC.

This clonotype was recorded at least ten times. The genes are TRBV2 and TRBJ2-3, with 11 bases lining up with TRBD2. Trimming took 10 bases from V and 2 from J; bases not matched to a gene: 8. The CDR3 has 15 amino acids. The germline V gene has CDR1 SNHLY and CDR2 FYNNEI. CDR3 in amino acids: CATPGTSGPTDTQYF. DNA for the CDR3: TGTGCCACCCCCGGGACTAGCGGACCCACAGATACGCAGTATTTT.

This clonotype was counted a few times. The chain employs TRBV6-1 and TRBJ2-3, with D possibly called TRBD1 or TRBD2 (5 bases each). CDR3 size: 17 residues. Germline assignment: CDR1 MNHNS and CDR2 SASEGT. Trimming pared 2 bases from V and 4 bases from J, leaving 19 bases between. The CDR3 sequence is CASSEMRWGSGADTQYF. CDR3 nucleotide sequence: TGTGCCAGCAGTGAAATGAGGTGGGGCTCCGGGGCAGATACGCAGTATTTT.

This clonotype has a count of ten or more. The chain employs TRBV7-8 and TRBJ1-4; TRBD1 is a possible D gene (5 bases). Looked up from germline, CDR1 is SGHVS and CDR2 is FQNEAQ. There are 15 residues in the CDR3. V gave up 1 base and J gave up 0 bases, with 6 bases separating them. For the CDR3, the DNA is TGTGCCAGCAGCTTAGAACAGGCAACTAATGAAAAACTGTTTTTT. Its protein is CASSLEQATNEKLFF.

Concerning this clonotype itself: Relative to the germline gene, one junction end is altered; a read error may explain this. This chain uses TRBV4-1 with TRBJ2-1; D gene ambiguous. This CDR3 has 13 residues. Germline loops: CDR1 MGHRA, CDR2 YSYEKL. The CDR3 DNA follows: TGTGCCAGCAGCCAAGGAGTTGACAATGAGCAGTTCTTC. Protein sequence: CASSQGVDNEQFF.

Only a few counts were recorded for this clonotype. This rearrangement joins TRBV20-1 to TRBJ2-1; no firm D call. V was pared by 6 bases and J by 5 bases, with 14 bases between. The CDR3 covers 13 residues. Germline V gene lookup returns CDR1 DFQATT and CDR2 SNEGSKA (reference sequence). CDR3 sequence: CSAPSYSNNEQFF. The CDR3 DNA sequence: TGCAGTGCCCCTTCCTATAGCAACAATGAGCAGTTCTTC.

The chain couples TRBV11-1 to TRBJ2-1; 14 bases align to TRBD2. Germline CDR1 SGHAT, CDR2 FQDESV (reference sequence). V trimming: 5 bases; J trimming: 11 bases; junction bases outside the gene matches: 8. The CDR3 is made up of 15 amino acids. CDR3 bases: TGTGCCAGCAGCCTCGGGACTAGCGGGGGCCAAAAGCAGTTCTTC. It specifies CASSLGTSGGQKQFF.

This clonotype has at least ten counts. The chain carries TRBV28 and TRBJ2-1; 9 bases line up with TRBD1. The germline V gene encodes CDR1 MDHEN and CDR2 SYDVKM. CDR3 length equals 16 residues. Trimming cost V 5 bases and J 7 bases; bases outside gene matches: 12. The chain's CDR3 is CASSTRTGEIGNEQFF. The DNA for the CDR3 is TGTGCCAGCAGTACTCGGACAGGGGAGATCGGGAATGAGCAGTTCTTC.

This clonotype was observed at least ten times. The genes are TRBV5-5 and TRBJ2-5; 10 positions agree with TRBD1. This CDR3 contains 16 residues. J gave up 1 base and V 0 bases, and 3 bases lay outside the gene matches. Germline assignment: CDR1 SGHKS and CDR2 YYEKEE (reference sequence). The DNA for the CDR3 is TGTGCCAGCAGCTTGGGACAGGGGGCGTCCCAAGAGACCCAGTACTTC. Its translation is CASSLGQGASQETQYF.

This clonotype was seen a handful of times. This chain links TRBV30 with TRBJ2-3, with 10 bases that match TRBD2. V gave up 4 bases and J gave up 6 bases; unmatched junction bases: 10. Germline CDR1 reads GTSNPN; CDR2 reads SVGIG (reference sequence). The CDR3 spans 15 residues. CDR3 in DNA: TGTGCCTGGAATGAGGAAGCGGGAGGGTCGGATACGCAGTATTTT. Its protein is CAWNEEAGGSDTQYF.

Ten or more counts support this clonotype. The V call is TRBV7-9, the J call TRBJ1-6, with TRBD1 matching 12 bases. V lost 3 bases to trimming and J lost 10 bases; unmatched junction nucleotides: 7. CDR3 length equals 16 residues. Germline V gene lookup returns CDR1 SEHNR and CDR2 FQNEAQ (reference sequence). The CDR3: CASSFSGQGAGSPLHF. CDR3 nucleotide sequence: TGTGCCAGCAGCTTTTCGGGACAGGGGGCGGGGTCACCCCTCCACTTT.

In this sample, this clonotype turned up many times. V gene TRBV19 combines with J gene TRBJ1-2; TRBD1 matches 7 bases. The CDR3 length is 17 residues. The ends lost 4 bases at V and 3 bases at J; junction bases unmatched: 14. Germline CDR1 and CDR2: LNHDA and SQIVND (reference sequence). The CDR3 is CASSTLTSIGTDYGYTF. The CDR3 bases are TGTGCCAGTAGTACATTAACTAGTATTGGGACAGACTATGGCTACACCTTC. The full variable domain, with the rest looked up from reference TRBV19 and TRBJ1-2, is DGGITQSPKYLFRKEGQNVTLSCEQNLNHDAMYWYRQDPGQGLRLIYYSQIVNDFQKGDIAEGYSVSREKKESFPLTVTSAQKNPTAFYLCASSTLTSIGTDYGYTFGSGTRLTVV.